This T cell receptor (beta chain) was sequenced for a study of blood T cell repertoires in COVID-19. Trimming took 6 bases from V and 5 from J; bases not matched to a gene: 6. The CDR3 is made up of 16 amino acids. Germline loops: CDR1 SGHNT, CDR2 YENEEA. Clones were sequenced by immunoSEQ multiplex PCR, and TCRdb holds only the in-frame ones, with some missing. The top ten hold roughly 3.9% of the sample, which has some 270,000 clones, just under 90% seen once. Sequenced sample: PBMCs or T cells enriched from blood (not recorded which). V gene TRBV11-3 combines with J gene TRBJ2-1, with 14 nucleotides matching TRBD2. The clonotype comes from a woman in her 30s with acute COVID-19. CDR3 nucleotide sequence: TGTGCCAGCAGTGACCCGGGACTAGCGGGGGACAATGAGCAGTTCTTC. Its translation is CASSDPGLAGDNEQFF.